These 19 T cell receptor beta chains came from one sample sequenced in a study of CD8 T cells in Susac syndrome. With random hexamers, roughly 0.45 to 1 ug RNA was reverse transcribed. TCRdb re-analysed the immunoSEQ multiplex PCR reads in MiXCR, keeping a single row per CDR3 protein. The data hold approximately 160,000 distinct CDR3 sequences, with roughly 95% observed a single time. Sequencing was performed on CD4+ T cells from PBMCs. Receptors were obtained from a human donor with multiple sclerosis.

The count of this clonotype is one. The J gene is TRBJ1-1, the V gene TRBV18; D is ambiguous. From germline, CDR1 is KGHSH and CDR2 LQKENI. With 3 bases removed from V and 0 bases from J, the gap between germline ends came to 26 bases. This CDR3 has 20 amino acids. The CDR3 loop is CASSPTTGIWRTLMNTEAFF. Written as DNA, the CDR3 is TGTGCCAGCTCACCGACTACGGGGATTTGGCGGACTCTGATGAACACTGAAGCTTTCTTT.

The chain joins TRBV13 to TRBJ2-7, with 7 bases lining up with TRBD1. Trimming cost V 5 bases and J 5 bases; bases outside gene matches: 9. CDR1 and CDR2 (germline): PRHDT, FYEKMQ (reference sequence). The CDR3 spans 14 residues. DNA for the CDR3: TGTGCCAGCAGCCCCCGACGGACAGGAGACGAGCAGTACTTC. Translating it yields CASSPRRTGDEQYF. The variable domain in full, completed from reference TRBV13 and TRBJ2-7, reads AAGVIQSPRHLIKEKRETATLKCYPIPRHDTVYWYQQGPGQDPQFLISFYEKMQSDKGSIPDRFSAQQFSDYHSELNMSSLELGDSALYFCASSPRRTGDEQYFGPGTRLTVT.

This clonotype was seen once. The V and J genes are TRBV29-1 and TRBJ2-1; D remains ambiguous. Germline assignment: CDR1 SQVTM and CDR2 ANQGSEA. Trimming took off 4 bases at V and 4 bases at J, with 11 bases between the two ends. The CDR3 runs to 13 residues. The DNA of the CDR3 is TGCAGCGTTGCTGCGATAAGTTACAATGAGCAGTTCTTC. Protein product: CSVAAISYNEQFF.

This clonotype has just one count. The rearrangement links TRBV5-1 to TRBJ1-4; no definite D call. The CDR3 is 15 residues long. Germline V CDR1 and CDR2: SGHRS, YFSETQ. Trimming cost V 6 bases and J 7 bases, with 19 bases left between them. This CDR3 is CASTPESLTGEKLFF. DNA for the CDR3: TGCGCCAGCACCCCGGAATCACTAACCGGTGAAAAACTGTTTTTT.

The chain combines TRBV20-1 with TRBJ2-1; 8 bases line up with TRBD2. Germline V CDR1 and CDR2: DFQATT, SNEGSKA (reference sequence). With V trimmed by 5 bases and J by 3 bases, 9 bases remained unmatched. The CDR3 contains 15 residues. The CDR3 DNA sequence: TGCAGTGCTCGACCAACTAGCGGAAACTACAATGAGCAGTTCTTC. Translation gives CSARPTSGNYNEQFF.

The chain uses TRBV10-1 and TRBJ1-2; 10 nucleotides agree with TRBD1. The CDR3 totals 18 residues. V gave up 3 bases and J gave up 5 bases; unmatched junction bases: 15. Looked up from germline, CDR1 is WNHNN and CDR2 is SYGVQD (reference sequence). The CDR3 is CASSDVLAGQGSYYGYTF. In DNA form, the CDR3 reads TGCGCCAGCAGTGATGTCTTGGCGGGACAGGGGTCGTATTATGGCTACACCTTC.

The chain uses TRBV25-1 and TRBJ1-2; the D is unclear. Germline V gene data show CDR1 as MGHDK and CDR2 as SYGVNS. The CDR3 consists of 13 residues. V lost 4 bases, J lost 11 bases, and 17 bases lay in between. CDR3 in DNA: TGTGCCAGCAGTGGGACCGAGATAAGGGTTTACACCTTC. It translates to CASSGTEIRVYTF.

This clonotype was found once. For the CDR3, the DNA is TGTGCCAGCAGGCCTAGGGACGTAGGCTCCTACAATGAGCAGTTCTTC. Protein product: CASRPRDVGSYNEQFF. The chain joins TRBV27 to TRBJ2-1; D is tentatively TRBD1 or TRBD2 (5 bases each). V shed 6 bases and J shed 0 bases, with 15 bases lying between them. Looked up from germline, CDR1 is MNHEY and CDR2 is SMNVEV (reference sequence). The CDR3 contains 16 residues.

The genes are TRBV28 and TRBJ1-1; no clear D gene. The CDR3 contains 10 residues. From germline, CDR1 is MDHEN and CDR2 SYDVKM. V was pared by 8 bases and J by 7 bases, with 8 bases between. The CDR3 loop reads CASGPDEAFF. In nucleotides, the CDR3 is TGTGCCAGCGGGCCGGATGAAGCTTTCTTT.

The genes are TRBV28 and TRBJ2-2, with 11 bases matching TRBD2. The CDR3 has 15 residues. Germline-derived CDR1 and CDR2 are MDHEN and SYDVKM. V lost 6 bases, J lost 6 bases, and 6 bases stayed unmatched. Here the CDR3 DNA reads TGTGCCAGCAGACAGGGTAGCGGGGGGGCCGGGGAGCTGTTTTTT. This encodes CASRQGSGGAGELFF.

As DNA, the CDR3 is TGTGCCACCAACGACCAGGCCTACGAGCAGTACTTC. It is translated as CATNDQAYEQYF. The rearrangement uses TRBV2 and TRBJ2-7; no reliable D call. V lost 10 bases, J lost 2 bases, and 12 bases lay in between. This CDR3 spans 12 amino acids. Looked up from germline, CDR1 is SNHLY and CDR2 is FYNNEI. Complete variable domain (other parts from reference TRBV2 and TRBJ2-7): EPEVTQTPSHQVTQMGQEVILRCVPISNHLYFYWYRQILGQKVEFLVSFYNNEISEKSEIFDDQFSVERPDGSNFTLKIRSTKLEDSAMYFCATNDQAYEQYFGPGTRLTVT.

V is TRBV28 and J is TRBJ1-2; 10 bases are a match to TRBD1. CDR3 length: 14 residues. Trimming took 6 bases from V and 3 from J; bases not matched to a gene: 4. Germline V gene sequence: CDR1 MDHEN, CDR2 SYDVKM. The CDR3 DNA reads TGTGCCAGCAGACCGGGACAGGGGTACTATGGCTACACCTTC. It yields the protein CASRPGQGYYGYTF.

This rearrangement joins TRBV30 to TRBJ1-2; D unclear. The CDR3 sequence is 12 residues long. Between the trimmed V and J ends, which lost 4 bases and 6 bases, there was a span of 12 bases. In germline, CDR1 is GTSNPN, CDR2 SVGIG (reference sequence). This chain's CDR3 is CAWTKGGHGYTF. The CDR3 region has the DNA TGTGCCTGGACCAAGGGAGGGCATGGCTACACCTTC.

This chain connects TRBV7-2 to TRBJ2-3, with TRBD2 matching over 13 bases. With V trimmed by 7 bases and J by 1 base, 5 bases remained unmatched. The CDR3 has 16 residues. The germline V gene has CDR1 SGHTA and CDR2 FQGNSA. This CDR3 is CASIPGLAGRTDTQYF. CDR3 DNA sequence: TGTGCCAGCATCCCGGGACTAGCGGGACGCACAGATACGCAGTATTTT.

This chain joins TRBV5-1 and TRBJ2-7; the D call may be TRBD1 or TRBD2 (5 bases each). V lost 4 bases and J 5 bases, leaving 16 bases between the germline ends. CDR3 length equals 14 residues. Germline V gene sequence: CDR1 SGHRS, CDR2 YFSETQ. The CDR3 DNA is TGCGCCAGCAGCCGCCGGGACCGGGGCGACGAGCAGTACTTC. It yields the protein CASSRRDRGDEQYF. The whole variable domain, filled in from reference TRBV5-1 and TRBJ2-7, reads KAGVTQTPRYLIKTRGQQVTLSCSPISGHRSVSWYQQTPGQGLQFLFEYFSETQRNKGNFPGRFSGRQFSNSRSEMNVSTLELGDSALYLCASSRRDRGDEQYFGPGTRLTVT.

The CDR3 region has the DNA TGTGCCAGTAGTGACCCCGGGGGGTCCACCTACGAGCAGTACTTC. Its translation: CASSDPGGSTYEQYF. This chain connects TRBV19 to TRBJ2-7, with 7 bases matching TRBD2. Trimming removed 5 bases from V and 2 bases from J; junction bases left unmatched: 9. The V gene's germline CDR1 is LNHDA and CDR2 SQIVND (reference sequence). CDR3 length equals 15 residues.

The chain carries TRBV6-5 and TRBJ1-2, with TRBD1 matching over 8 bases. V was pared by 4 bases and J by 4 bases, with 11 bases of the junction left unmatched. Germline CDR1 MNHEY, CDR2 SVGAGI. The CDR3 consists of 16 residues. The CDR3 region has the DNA TGTGCCAGCAGTTGGGGACAGGAGAACTTCTTCTATGGCTACACCTTC. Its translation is CASSWGQENFFYGYTF.

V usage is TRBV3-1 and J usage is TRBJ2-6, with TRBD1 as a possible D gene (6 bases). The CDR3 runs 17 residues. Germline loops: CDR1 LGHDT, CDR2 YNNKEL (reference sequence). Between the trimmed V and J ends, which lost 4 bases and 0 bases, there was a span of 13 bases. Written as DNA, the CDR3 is TGTGCCAGCAGCCTAGGGCAGGGGAGCTCTGGGGCCAACGTCCTGACTTTC. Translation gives CASSLGQGSSGANVLTF.

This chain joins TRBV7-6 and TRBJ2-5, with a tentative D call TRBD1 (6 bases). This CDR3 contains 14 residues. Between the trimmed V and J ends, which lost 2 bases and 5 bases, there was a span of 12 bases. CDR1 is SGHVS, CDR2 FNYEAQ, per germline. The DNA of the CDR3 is TGTGCCAGCAGCTTAAACAGGGCTCTGGAGACCCAGTACTTC. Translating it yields CASSLNRALETQYF.